This T cell receptor (beta chain) was captured in a study of cytomegalovirus exposure and HLA in healthy donors. The PCR had 60 Vbeta and 13 Jbeta primers. Using immunoSEQ multiplex PCR, the repertoire was profiled, and TCRdb retains in-frame clones only, with some absent. This sample's table has about 53,000 clones. Overall study results and limits: In a later analysis, TCR beta V- and J-gene trimming was associated with a missense DCLRE1C variant. Per a prior analysis, the majority of TCR beta V segments were productive roughly 90% or roughly 30% of the time. In a later analysis, DRB1 alleles had the most associated TCRs; HLA-C alleles the fewest. High specificity and sensitivity for cytomegalovirus status were reported for the classifier.

This CDR3 region has 13 residues. Germline CDR1 MNHNY, CDR2 SVGAGI (reference sequence). Trimming pared 3 bases from V and 6 bases from J, leaving 11 bases between. On this clone: Its antigen is as yet unknown.

Sequenced input: PBMCs. This receptor was obtained from a woman younger than 35 in good health and CMV-seronegative. The V gene is TRBV6-6, the J gene TRBJ1-2; D remains ambiguous. The CDR3 here is CASSYPGVDGYTF. DNA of the CDR3: TGTGCCAGCAGTTATCCCGGGGTGGATGGCTACACCTTC.